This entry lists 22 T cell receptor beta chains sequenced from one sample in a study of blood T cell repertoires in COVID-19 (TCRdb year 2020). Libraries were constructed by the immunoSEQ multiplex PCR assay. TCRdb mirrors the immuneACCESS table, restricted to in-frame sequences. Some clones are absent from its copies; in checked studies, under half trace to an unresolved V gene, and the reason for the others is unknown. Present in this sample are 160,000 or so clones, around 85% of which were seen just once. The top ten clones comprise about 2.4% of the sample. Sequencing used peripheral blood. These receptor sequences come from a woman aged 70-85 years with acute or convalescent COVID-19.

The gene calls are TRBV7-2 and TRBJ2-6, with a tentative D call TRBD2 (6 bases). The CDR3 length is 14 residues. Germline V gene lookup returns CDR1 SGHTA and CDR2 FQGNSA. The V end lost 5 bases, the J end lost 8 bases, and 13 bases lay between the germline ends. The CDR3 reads CASSLSRDSNVLTF. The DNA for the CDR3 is TGTGCCAGCAGCCTATCCCGGGACTCCAACGTCCTGACTTTC.

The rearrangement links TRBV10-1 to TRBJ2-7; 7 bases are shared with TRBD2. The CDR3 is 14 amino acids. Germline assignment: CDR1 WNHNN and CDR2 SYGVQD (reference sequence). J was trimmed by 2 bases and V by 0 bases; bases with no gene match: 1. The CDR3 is CASSESSGAYEQYF. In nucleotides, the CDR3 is TGCGCCAGCAGTGAGTCGAGCGGGGCCTACGAGCAGTACTTC.

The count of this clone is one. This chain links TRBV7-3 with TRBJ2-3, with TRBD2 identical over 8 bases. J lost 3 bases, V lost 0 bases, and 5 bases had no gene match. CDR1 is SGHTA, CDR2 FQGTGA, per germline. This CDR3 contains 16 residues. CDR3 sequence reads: CASSLTGTRVTDTQYF. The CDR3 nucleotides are TGTGCCAGCAGCTTAACCGGGACTAGAGTAACAGATACGCAGTATTTT.

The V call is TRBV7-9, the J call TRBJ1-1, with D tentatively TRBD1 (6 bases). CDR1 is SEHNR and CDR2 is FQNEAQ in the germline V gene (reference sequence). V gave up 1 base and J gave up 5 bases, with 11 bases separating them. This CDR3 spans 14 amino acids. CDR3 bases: TGTGCCAGCAGCTTAGTCGACAGGCGGACTGAAGCTTTCTTT. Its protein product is CASSLVDRRTEAFF. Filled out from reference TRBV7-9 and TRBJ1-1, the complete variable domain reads DTGVSQNPRHKITKRGQNVTFRCDPISEHNRLYWYRQTLGQGPEFLTYFQNEAQLEKSRLLSDRFSAERPKGSFSTLEIQRTEQGDSAMYLCASSLVDRRTEAFFGQGTRLTVV.

The CDR3 nucleotides are TGTGCCAGCGGGGGGAACACGAAGAGGGATACGCAGTATTTT. This translates into CASGGNTKRDTQYF. The chain recombines TRBV2 with TRBJ2-3; D might be TRBD2 (6 bases). Germline-derived CDR1 and CDR2 are SNHLY and FYNNEI. CDR3 size: 14 residues. Trimming cost V 8 bases and J 6 bases, with 18 bases left between them.

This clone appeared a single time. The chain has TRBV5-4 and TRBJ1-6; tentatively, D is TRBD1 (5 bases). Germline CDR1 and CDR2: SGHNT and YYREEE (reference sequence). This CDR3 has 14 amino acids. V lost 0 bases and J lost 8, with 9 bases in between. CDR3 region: CASSLEGWDSPLHF. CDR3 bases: TGTGCCAGCAGCTTGGAGGGGTGGGATTCACCCCTCCACTTT.

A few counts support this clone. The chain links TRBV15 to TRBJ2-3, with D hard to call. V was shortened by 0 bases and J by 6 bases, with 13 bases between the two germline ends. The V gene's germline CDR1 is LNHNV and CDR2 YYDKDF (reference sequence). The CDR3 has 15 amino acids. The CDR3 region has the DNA TGTGCCACCAGCAGAGATGGCAGAGGATTGGATACGCAGTATTTT. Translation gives CATSRDGRGLDTQYF.

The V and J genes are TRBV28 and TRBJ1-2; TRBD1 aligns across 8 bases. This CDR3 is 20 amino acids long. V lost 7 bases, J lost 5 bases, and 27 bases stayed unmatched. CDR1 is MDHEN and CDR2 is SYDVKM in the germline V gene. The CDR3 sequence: CASNDLIRTGKGEVSYGYTF. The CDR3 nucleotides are TGTGCCAGCAATGACCTGATTCGGACAGGGAAAGGAGAGGTGTCATATGGCTACACCTTC.

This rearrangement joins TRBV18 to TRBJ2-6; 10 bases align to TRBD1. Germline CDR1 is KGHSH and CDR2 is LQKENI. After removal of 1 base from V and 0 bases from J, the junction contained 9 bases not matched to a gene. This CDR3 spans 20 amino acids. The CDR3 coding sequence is TGTGCCAGCTCACCACTACCAGGACAGGGGGGGATCTCTGGGGCCAACGTCCTGACTTTC. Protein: CASSPLPGQGGISGANVLTF.

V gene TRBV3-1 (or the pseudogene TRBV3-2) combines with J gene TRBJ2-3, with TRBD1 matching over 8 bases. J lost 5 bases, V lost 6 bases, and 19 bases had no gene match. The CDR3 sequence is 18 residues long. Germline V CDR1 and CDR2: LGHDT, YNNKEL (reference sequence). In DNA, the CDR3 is TGTGCCAGCAGTCAACTGGACAGGGTCGGGTTCATGGGAGATACGCAGTATTTT. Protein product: CASSQLDRVGFMGDTQYF.

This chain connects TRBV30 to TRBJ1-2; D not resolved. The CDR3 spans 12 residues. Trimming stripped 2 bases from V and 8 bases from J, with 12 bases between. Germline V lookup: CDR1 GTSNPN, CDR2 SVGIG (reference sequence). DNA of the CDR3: TGTGCCTGGAGTCTTGACTCCGGCGGCTACACCTTC. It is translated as CAWSLDSGGYTF.

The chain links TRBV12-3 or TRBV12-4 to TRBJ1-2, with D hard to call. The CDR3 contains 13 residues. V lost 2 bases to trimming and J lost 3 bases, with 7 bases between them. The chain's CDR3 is CASSLFEHYGYTF. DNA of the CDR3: TGTGCCAGCAGTTTATTTGAGCACTATGGCTACACCTTC.

In DNA form, the CDR3 reads TGTGCCAGCTCGTTGGGGAGGAACACTGAAGCTTTCTTT. Its translation is CASSLGRNTEAFF. The V and J genes are TRBV27 and TRBJ1-1; D remains unclear. V lost 8 bases and J 1 base, leaving 11 bases between the germline ends. Germline CDR1 reads MNHEY; CDR2 reads SMNVEV (reference sequence). The length of the CDR3 is 13 residues.

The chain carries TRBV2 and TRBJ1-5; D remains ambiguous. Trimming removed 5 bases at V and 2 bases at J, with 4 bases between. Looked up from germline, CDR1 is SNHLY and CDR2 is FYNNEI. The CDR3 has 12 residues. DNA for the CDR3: TGTGCCAGCAGTCGGGGCAATCAGCCCCAGCATTTT. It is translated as CASSRGNQPQHF.

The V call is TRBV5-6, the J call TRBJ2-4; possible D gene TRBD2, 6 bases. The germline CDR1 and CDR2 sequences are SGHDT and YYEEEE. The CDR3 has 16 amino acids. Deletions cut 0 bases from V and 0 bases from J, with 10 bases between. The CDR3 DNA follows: TGTGCCAGCAGCTTGGTGTGGGGAGGAGCCAAAAACATTCAGTACTTC. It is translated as CASSLVWGGAKNIQYF.

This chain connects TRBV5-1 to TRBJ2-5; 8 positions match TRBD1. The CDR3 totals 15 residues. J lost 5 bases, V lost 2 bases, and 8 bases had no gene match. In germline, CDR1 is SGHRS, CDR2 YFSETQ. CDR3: CASSFATGARETQYF. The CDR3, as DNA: TGCGCCAGCAGCTTCGCGACAGGGGCAAGGGAGACCCAGTACTTC. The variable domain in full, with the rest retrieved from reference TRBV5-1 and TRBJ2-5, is KAGVTQTPRYLIKTRGQQVTLSCSPISGHRSVSWYQQTPGQGLQFLFEYFSETQRNKGNFPGRFSGRQFSNSRSEMNVSTLELGDSALYLCASSFATGARETQYFGPGTRLLVL.

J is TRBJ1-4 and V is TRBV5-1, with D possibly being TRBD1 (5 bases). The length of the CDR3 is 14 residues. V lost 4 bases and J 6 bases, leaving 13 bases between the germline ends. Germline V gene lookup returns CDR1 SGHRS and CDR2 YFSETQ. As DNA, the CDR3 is TGCGCCAGCAGCCAGGGTGGCACATATGAAAAACTGTTTTTT. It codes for CASSQGGTYEKLFF.

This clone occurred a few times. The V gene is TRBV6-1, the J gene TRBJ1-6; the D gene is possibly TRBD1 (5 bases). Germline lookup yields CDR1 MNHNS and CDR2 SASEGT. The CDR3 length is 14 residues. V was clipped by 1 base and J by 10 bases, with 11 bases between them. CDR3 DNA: TGTGCCAGCAGTGAAGTCAGGGTACGCTCACCCCTCCACTTT. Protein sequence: CASSEVRVRSPLHF.

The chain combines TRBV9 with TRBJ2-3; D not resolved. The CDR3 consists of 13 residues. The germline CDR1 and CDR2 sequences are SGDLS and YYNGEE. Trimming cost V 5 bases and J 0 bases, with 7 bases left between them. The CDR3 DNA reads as TGTGCCAGCAGACCCGGGAGCACAGATACGCAGTATTTT. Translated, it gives CASRPGSTDTQYF.

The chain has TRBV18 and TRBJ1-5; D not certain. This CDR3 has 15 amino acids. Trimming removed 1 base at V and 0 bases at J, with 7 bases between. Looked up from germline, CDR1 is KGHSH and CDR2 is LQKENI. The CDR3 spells CASSPQPDSNQPQHF. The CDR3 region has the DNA TGTGCCAGCTCACCACAACCAGATAGCAATCAGCCCCAGCATTTT.

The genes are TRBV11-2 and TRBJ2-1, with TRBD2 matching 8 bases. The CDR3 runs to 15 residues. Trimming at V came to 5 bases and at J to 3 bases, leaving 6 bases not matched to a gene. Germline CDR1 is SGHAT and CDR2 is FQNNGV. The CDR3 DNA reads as TGTGCCAGCAGCCGATATAGCGGGGTCTACAATGAGCAGTTCTTC. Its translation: CASSRYSGVYNEQFF.

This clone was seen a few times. CDR3 in amino acids: CASRQGNSGNTIYF. CDR3 DNA sequence: TGTGCCAGCAGACAGGGCAACTCTGGAAACACCATATATTTT. The genes are TRBV11-3 and TRBJ1-3, with D perhaps matching TRBD1 (6 bases). Trimming stripped 6 bases from V and 0 bases from J, with 9 bases between. The length of the CDR3 is 14 residues. CDR1 is SGHNT and CDR2 is YENEEA in the germline V gene.